Below are 3 T cell receptor beta chains sequenced from a single sample in a study of cytomegalovirus exposure and HLA in healthy donors. Primers for the PCR totalled 60 Vbeta and 13 Jbeta. Clones were read by immunoSEQ multiplex PCR, and TCRdb kept only the in-frame ones, dropping some. Here the sample spans tens of thousands of clones, about 71% being singletons. Input material: PBMCs. The receptors come from a woman in her sixties in good health and CMV-seropositive.

V gene TRBV4-3 combines with J gene TRBJ1-4; D remains unclear. This CDR3 has 18 residues. Per the germline V gene, CDR1 is LGHNA and CDR2 is YSLEER. Trimming left V 2 bases short and J 4 bases short, with 20 bases between. The CDR3 region is CASSQHRVGGLSNEKLFF. CDR3 DNA sequence: TGCGCCAGCAGCCAACACAGAGTGGGAGGGCTAAGTAATGAAAAACTGTTTTTT.

The chain joins TRBV4-3 to TRBJ1-3; D remains unclear. V lost 0 bases and J 0 bases, leaving 6 bases between the germline ends. The CDR3 sequence is 15 residues long. Per the germline V gene, CDR1 is LGHNA and CDR2 is YSLEER. This CDR3 reads CASSQDQFSGNTIYF. As DNA, the CDR3 is TGCGCCAGCAGCCAAGATCAGTTCTCTGGAAACACCATATATTTT.

The CDR3 DNA is TGTGCCAGCAGTTACTCGGGGGCAACGACTGAAGCTTTCTTT. Protein sequence: CASSYSGATTEAFF. This chain uses TRBV6-5 with TRBJ1-1; D is perhaps TRBD1 (6 bases). Trimming cost V 0 bases and J 5 bases, with 10 bases left between them. The CDR3 length is 14 residues. Germline V gene lookup returns CDR1 MNHEY and CDR2 SVGAGI.